This is a list of T cell receptor beta chains from one sample in a study of blood T cell repertoires in COVID-19. TCRdb's table, derived via immunoSEQ multiplex PCR, lists solely in-frame clones and lacks some. This table has about 59,000 clones, over 75% appearing once. Sequencing was done on a sample of peripheral blood. The receptors shown here come from an older man with acute or convalescent COVID-19. Each CDR3 is given with its conserved first and last residue. A D gene is named only where the DNA matches it firmly. Part of the rows lack a size; the others show once, few, many or a class for expanded clones.

D gene	clone size	J gene	V gene	CDR3 protein	CDR3 DNA
TRBD1	once	TRBJ1-5	TRBV7-9	CASQTGGNQPQHF	TGTGCCAGCCAGACAGGGGGCAATCAGCCCCAGCATTTT
-	medium-sized	TRBJ2-6	TRBV27	CASTYGAGANVLTF	TGTGCCAGCACCTACGGGGCTGGGGCCAACGTCCTGACTTTC
-	-	TRBJ1-1	TRBV6-5	CASGLMNTEAFF	TGTGCCAGCGGGCTCATGAACACTGAAGCTTTCTTT
-	-	TRBJ1-1	TRBV14	CASSQFDRLNTEAFF	TGTGCCAGCAGCCAATTTGACAGGTTGAACACTGAAGCTTTCTTT
-	-	TRBJ1-1	TRBV19	CASSILGQSMNTEAFF	TGTGCCAGTAGTATATTGGGGCAATCCATGAACACTGAAGCTTTCTTT
TRBD2	once	TRBJ2-2	TRBV18	CASSQASGTNTGELFF	TGTGCCAGCTCACAGGCTAGCGGGACGAACACCGGGGAGCTGTTTTTT
TRBD1	-	TRBJ2-7	TRBV2	CASTQSGTGNYEQYF	TGTGCCAGCACCCAATCCGGGACAGGCAACTACGAGCAGTACTTC
TRBD1	-	TRBJ1-2	TRBV9	CASSVEQGVNYGYTF	TGTGCCAGCAGCGTGGAACAGGGGGTTAACTATGGCTACACCTTC
-	-	TRBJ1-2	TRBV12-3/TRBV12-4	CASSPGQSEGYTF	TGTGCCAGCAGCCCCGGACAAAGCGAGGGCTACACCTTC
TRBD1	-	TRBJ2-7	TRBV19	CARRGQGIPYEQYF	TGTGCCAGGAGGGGACAGGGAATTCCCTACGAGCAGTACTTC
-	-	TRBJ2-2	TRBV6-1	CASSAAEGANTGELFF	TGTGCCAGCAGTGCCGCGGAGGGGGCTAACACCGGGGAGCTGTTTTTT
-	-	TRBJ1-3	TRBV21-1	CASSKEEQGGNTIYF	TGTGCCAGCAGCAAAGAGGAACAGGGGGGAAACACCATATATTTT
-	-	TRBJ1-4	TRBV10-1	CASCRWEEKLFF	TGCGCCAGCTGCCGGTGGGAGGAAAAACTGTTTTTT
-	-	TRBJ2-7	TRBV30	CAWSTTDGPYEQYF	TGTGCCTGGAGTACGACAGATGGACCCTACGAGCAGTACTTC
-	-	TRBJ2-5	TRBV7-9	CASSQVTREETQYF	TGTGCCAGCAGCCAAGTGACACGTGAGGAGACCCAGTACTTC
TRBD1	-	TRBJ2-2	TRBV19	CASLGTVNTGELFF	TGTGCCTCATTAGGGACAGTAAACACCGGGGAGCTGTTTTTT
-	-	TRBJ2-3	TRBV6-5	CASSRERAADTQYF	TGTGCCAGCAGCAGAGAGAGGGCAGCAGATACGCAGTATTTT
-	-	TRBJ2-7	TRBV6-5	CASGAGLEEQYF	TGTGCCAGCGGAGCAGGGCTGGAGGAGCAGTACTTC
-	-	TRBJ1-1	TRBV5-1	CASSFGTFMNTEAFF	TGCGCCAGCAGCTTTGGGACATTCATGAACACTGAAGCTTTCTTT
-	-	TRBJ2-1	TRBV2	CASSEYRVPSYNEQFF	TGTGCCAGCAGTGAGTACAGGGTCCCTTCCTACAATGAGCAGTTCTTC
-	-	TRBJ2-1	TRBV5-6	CASSFSSGSYNEQFF	TGTGCCAGCAGCTTCAGCTCAGGGTCCTACAATGAGCAGTTCTTC
-	-	TRBJ2-2	TRBV7-3	CASSFGGTGELFF	TGTGCCAGCAGCTTCGGTGGCACCGGGGAGCTGTTTTTT
-	-	TRBJ2-2	TRBV27	CASSLSGRNTGELFF	TGTGCCAGCAGTTTATCGGGGAGAAACACCGGGGAGCTGTTTTTT
-	-	TRBJ1-5	TRBV6-1	CASSVALHTTNQPQHF	TGTGCCAGCAGTGTGGCCCTCCATACTACCAATCAGCCCCAGCATTTT
TRBD1	-	TRBJ1-4	TRBV2	CASSETGGRNEKLFF	TGTGCCAGCAGTGAAACAGGGGGCAGGAATGAAAAACTGTTTTTT
-	-	TRBJ1-1	TRBV20-1	CSASRTGEAFF	TGCAGTGCTAGTAGAACCGGTGAAGCTTTCTTT
-	few	TRBJ1-5	TRBV25-1	CASSEGSTGQPQHF	TGTGCCAGCAGTGAAGGGTCCACGGGTCAGCCCCAGCATTTT
-	-	TRBJ1-5	TRBV6-6	CASSYGRTASNQPQHF	TGTGCCAGCAGTTACGGGCGGACAGCCAGCAATCAGCCCCAGCATTTT
-	-	TRBJ1-1	TRBV30	CAWSIQGPPFF	TGTGCCTGGAGTATCCAGGGTCCGCCTTTCTTT
TRBD2	-	TRBJ2-5	TRBV6-5	CASSSSGTAWYF	TGTGCCAGCAGTTCTAGCGGAACGGCCTGGTACTTC
-	once	TRBJ1-4	TRBV19	CASSRGDANEKLFF	TGTGCCAGTAGTCGGGGGGATGCTAATGAAAAACTGTTTTTT
-	-	TRBJ1-5	TRBV2	CASNGRDSQPQHF	TGTGCCAGCAATGGCCGTGATTCTCAGCCCCAGCATTTT
-	-	TRBJ2-2	TRBV7-3	CASSLAGLGSGLFF	TGTGCCAGCAGCTTAGCAGGGCTCGGTAGTGGTCTGTTTTTT
-	-	TRBJ2-7	TRBV2	CASSVSQVYEQYF	TGTGCCAGCAGTGTAAGTCAGGTCTACGAGCAGTACTTC
TRBD1	-	TRBJ1-5	TRBV30	CAWSGPGGGQPQHF	TGTGCCTGGAGTGGGCCAGGGGGCGGCCAGCCCCAGCATTTT
-	-	TRBJ1-6	TRBV30	CAWDPGMGNSPLHF	TGTGCCTGGGACCCCGGGATGGGGAATTCACCCCTCCACTTT
-	-	TRBJ1-6	TRBV7-2	CASSSPSGTYNSPLHF	TGTGCCAGCAGCTCTCCTTCCGGGACCTATAATTCACCCCTCCACTTT
TRBD2	-	TRBJ2-1	TRBV6-4	CASRRSGGYEQFF	TGTGCCAGCCGCCGTAGCGGGGGCTATGAGCAGTTCTTC
-	-	TRBJ2-2	TRBV5-1	CASSLANTGELFF	TGCGCCAGCAGCTTGGCTAACACCGGGGAGCTGTTTTTT
TRBD1	-	TRBJ1-5	TRBV5-6	CASSLQGALGQPQHF	TGTGCCAGCAGCTTGCAGGGGGCGTTGGGACAGCCCCAGCATTTT
-	-	TRBJ1-4	TRBV28	CASSFGVGEKLFF	TGTGCCAGCAGTTTCGGGGTAGGGGAAAAACTGTTTTTT
TRBD2	few	TRBJ2-7	TRBV4-2	CASSRLLAGGLSYEQYF	TGTGCCAGCAGCCGACTCCTAGCGGGGGGCCTCTCCTACGAGCAGTACTTC
-	once	TRBJ2-7	TRBV3-1/TRBV3-2	CASSRRSYEQYF	TGTGCCAGCAGCCGGAGGTCCTACGAGCAGTACTTC
-	-	TRBJ2-7	TRBV14	CASSQETTLGEQYF	TGTGCCAGCAGCCAAGAAACGACCCTAGGCGAGCAGTACTTC
TRBD1	-	TRBJ1-4	TRBV2	CASRKDRGKGSEKLFF	TGTGCCAGCAGGAAGGACAGGGGAAAGGGCAGTGAAAAACTGTTTTTT
TRBD2	-	TRBJ2-7	TRBV11-3	CASSSLAGGLGEQYF	TGTGCCAGCAGCTCACTAGCGGGAGGCCTTGGGGAGCAGTACTTC
-	once	TRBJ1-2	TRBV6-1	CASSEAGQIYGYTF	TGTGCCAGCAGTGAAGCTGGGCAGATATATGGCTACACCTTC
-	-	TRBJ2-2	TRBV14	CASSPLLGRAGELFF	TGTGCCAGCAGCCCCCTGCTGGGGCGAGCCGGGGAGCTGTTTTTT
-	-	TRBJ2-5	TRBV25-1	CASSARDSGPTQYF	TGTGCCAGCAGTGCGCGGGACAGTGGGCCGACCCAGTACTTC
TRBD2	-	TRBJ2-2	TRBV5-5	CASSSPGGAHTGELFF	TGTGCCAGCAGCTCCCCCGGGGGGGCTCACACCGGGGAGCTGTTTTTT
-	-	TRBJ1-6	TRBV2	CASTYPNNSPLHF	TGTGCCAGCACATACCCTAATAATTCACCCCTCCACTTT
-	-	TRBJ2-5	TRBV5-8	CASSPQAGWETQYF	TGTGCCAGCAGCCCACAGGCGGGGTGGGAGACCCAGTACTTC
-	-	TRBJ2-5	TRBV5-1	CASSLVSGRGETQYF	TGCGCCAGCAGCTTGGTCTCAGGGCGGGGAGAGACCCAGTACTTC
TRBD2	-	TRBJ2-7	TRBV3-1/TRBV3-2	CASSQAGLAGGVTYEQYF	TGTGCCAGCAGCCAAGCGGGACTAGCGGGGGGAGTAACCTACGAGCAGTACTTC
TRBD1	-	TRBJ1-3	TRBV18	CASSPETGGSGNTIYF	TGTGCCAGCTCACCAGAGACAGGGGGTTCTGGAAACACCATATATTTT